This T cell receptor beta chain was recovered during a study of blood T cells in healthy people across ages. Study in general: Template switching caught about one barcoded beta molecule for each two T cells. Study observations and caveats: More naive CD4+ cells and higher diversity were found in long-lived than in aged donors. Per million T cells, TCR beta diversity dropped about linearly as age rose.

The authors ran a second PCR of about 6 to 11 cycles using a sample-barcoded 5' primer and a J-beta primer mix. One entry per CDR3 protein, called by TCRdb with MiXCR from the 5' RACE reads. This table has roughly 1,800,000 distinct CDR3 sequences, around 50% appearing once. Germline-derived CDR1 and CDR2 are DFQATT and SNEGSKA (reference sequence). This CDR3 spans 12 amino acids. On this clonotype itself: As yet, its antigen is unknown. Germline and junction disagree at one end, which may indicate a read error.

This clonotype originated in a woman in her thirties or forties in good health. Sequenced material: blood. The rearrangement links TRBV20-1 to TRBJ1-6; D unclear. The CDR3 bases are TGCAGTCCTAGAGTGGGAAATTCACCCCTCCACTTT. Translation gives CSPRVGNSPLHF.